A single sample gave rise to the 18 T cell receptor beta chains below, sequenced in a study of shared clonotypes between healthy human individuals. The method was immunoSEQ multiplex PCR; TCRdb's version includes in-frame clones alone and lacks a portion of them. The sample lists 2 million to 2.5 million clones; 93% were seen once. The specimen was naive CD4+ T cells from PBMCs. Subset described: CD45RA+ positively selected. The receptors were sampled from a man aged 18 to 30 in good health. Some clones in this sample may be carry-over from other donors' samples.

In regard to this clone: Other DNA sequences in the same sample also yield this CDR3. This rearrangement joins TRBV5-1 to TRBJ2-3; 7 nucleotides agree with TRBD2. J gave up 2 bases and V 4 bases, and 4 bases lay outside the gene matches. Germline CDR1 is SGHRS and CDR2 is YFSETQ. The CDR3 length is 14 residues. CDR3 nucleotides: TGCGCCAGCAGCGGGGGACTACACACAGATACGCAGTATTTT. This encodes CASSGGLHTDTQYF.

The chain uses TRBV7-8 and TRBJ1-1; D may be TRBD1 (5 bases). This CDR3 has 16 amino acids. V lost 0 bases to trimming and J lost 3 bases, with 14 bases between them. Germline lookup yields CDR1 SGHVS and CDR2 FQNEAQ. CDR3 sequence: CASSLAAGTAYTEAFF. The DNA of the CDR3 is TGTGCCAGCAGCTTAGCAGCTGGGACCGCATACACTGAAGCTTTCTTT.

The chain carries TRBV19 and TRBJ1-5; tentatively, D is TRBD1 (6 bases). This CDR3 region has 16 residues. The germline gives CDR1 LNHDA, CDR2 SQIVND (reference sequence). Trimming removed 8 bases from V and 1 base from J, with 18 bases in between. CDR3 nucleotide sequence: TGTGCCAGTCTGTCCCGGGGGGCTCCAAGCAATCAGCCCCAGCATTTT. Translating it yields CASLSRGAPSNQPQHF.

This clone has only one observation. This chain connects TRBV10-3 to TRBJ1-2; D is perhaps TRBD1 (6 bases). The CDR3 spans 16 residues. Germline V gene data show CDR1 as ENHRY and CDR2 as SYGVKD. Deletions cut 9 bases from V and 4 bases from J, with 24 bases between. CDR3 DNA sequence: TGTGCCATACGTGCCGGGACATTTAAGGAGGGCTATGGCTACACCTTC. Its translation: CAIRAGTFKEGYGYTF.

This chain connects TRBV5-4 to TRBJ2-5, with 7 nucleotides matching TRBD2. There are 13 residues in the CDR3. The germline V gene has CDR1 SGHNT and CDR2 YYREEE (reference sequence). The V gene end was trimmed by 4 bases and the J gene end by 3 bases; junction bases not matched to a gene: 3. The CDR3 bases are TGTGCCAGCAGCATACTAGCGAAAGAGACCCAGTACTTC. It specifies CASSILAKETQYF.

The genes are TRBV10-1 and TRBJ1-1; D gene uncertain. Germline CDR1 WNHNN, CDR2 SYGVQD (reference sequence). Trimming took off 1 base at V and 1 base at J, with 19 bases between the two ends. The CDR3 sequence is 18 residues long. The chain's CDR3 is CASSELSPRGRANTEAFF. The CDR3 coding sequence is TGCGCCAGCAGTGAGTTGTCCCCTCGGGGAAGGGCGAACACTGAAGCTTTCTTT.

With respect to this clone: Other DNA sequences of this sample code for an identical CDR3. J is TRBJ1-1 and V is TRBV27; D is undetermined. The CDR3 contains 13 residues. Per the germline V gene, CDR1 is MNHEY and CDR2 is SMNVEV (reference sequence). V dropped 1 base and J dropped 1 base, with 4 bases sitting between them. CDR3 sequence reads: CASSLFRNTEAFF. The CDR3 DNA reads TGTGCCAGCAGTTTATTCAGGAACACTGAAGCTTTCTTT.

The J gene is TRBJ2-7, the V gene TRBV6-4, with D tentatively TRBD1 (5 bases). CDR1 MRHNA and CDR2 SNTAGT come from the germline V gene. The germline V and J ends were trimmed by 4 bases and 4 bases, with 11 bases remaining between them. The CDR3 runs to 13 residues. CDR3 sequence (DNA): TGTGCCAGCAGTGCCAGTACAGGTTACGAGCAGTACTTC. Encoded protein: CASSASTGYEQYF.

This chain links TRBV29-1 with TRBJ1-3, with unresolved D. The CDR3 covers 11 residues. With 7 bases removed from V and 4 bases from J, the gap between germline ends came to 8 bases. CDR1 SQVTM and CDR2 ANQGSEA come from the germline V gene. The CDR3 reads CSALEGNTIYF. CDR3 sequence (DNA): TGCAGCGCCTTGGAAGGAAACACCATATATTTT.

V and J are TRBV20-1 and TRBJ2-1; D not certain. The CDR3 is made up of 11 amino acids. The V gene's germline CDR1 is DFQATT and CDR2 SNEGSKA (reference sequence). The CDR3 region has the DNA TGCAGCTTCGCGGTAGACAATGAGCAGTTCTTC. It specifies CSFAVDNEQFF.

The table lists this clone with a count of one. The chain employs TRBV2 and TRBJ2-7, with D perhaps TRBD1 (5 bases). Germline loops: CDR1 SNHLY, CDR2 FYNNEI. Trimming pared 3 bases from V and 0 bases from J, leaving 9 bases between. This CDR3 spans 14 amino acids. Here the CDR3 reads CASSEAGHSYEQYF. CDR3 coding DNA: TGTGCCAGCAGTGAGGCCGGACACTCCTACGAGCAGTACTTC.

J is TRBJ2-3 and V is TRBV28, with TRBD2 matching 7 bases. The CDR3 contains 15 residues. Per germline, CDR1 MDHEN and CDR2 SYDVKM. The J segment lost 2 bases and the V segment lost 6 bases, leaving 8 bases of the junction unmatched. The CDR3 sequence is CASSTTSANTDTQYF. CDR3 DNA sequence: TGTGCCAGCAGCACCACTAGCGCAAACACAGATACGCAGTATTTT.

The rearrangement uses TRBV10-3 and TRBJ1-3; the D gene is possibly TRBD1 (6 bases). The CDR3 consists of 14 residues. Germline V gives CDR1 ENHRY, CDR2 SYGVKD. Between the trimmed V and J ends, which lost 11 bases and 0 bases, there was a span of 14 bases. The CDR3 nucleotides are TGTGCCGGGGGGGCAGGGACCTCTGGAAACACCATATATTTT. Protein sequence: CAGGAGTSGNTIYF.

This clone came up once. This CDR3 is also generated by other DNA sequences in the sample. V usage is TRBV28 and J usage is TRBJ2-7; D perhaps matches TRBD1 (6 bases). The V end was cut by 5 bases, the J end by 3 bases, with 8 bases between. Germline CDR1 MDHEN, CDR2 SYDVKM. CDR3 length: 12 amino acids. This CDR3 is CASSQGGYEQYF. The CDR3 coding sequence is TGTGCCAGCAGTCAAGGGGGCTACGAGCAGTACTTC.

Remarks on this clone: In the same sample, other DNA sequences code for this CDR3. This chain connects TRBV9 to TRBJ2-3; 11 bases agree with TRBD2. The CDR3 extends over 16 amino acids. The V and J ends lost 2 bases and 2 bases, in that order; junction bases with no gene match: 4. CDR1 and CDR2 (germline): SGDLS, YYNGEE. The CDR3 sequence: CASSVGTSGYTDTQYF. The CDR3 region has the DNA TGTGCCAGCAGCGTGGGGACTAGCGGATACACAGATACGCAGTATTTT.

The gene calls are TRBV11-2 and TRBJ1-2; unclear D gene. V was pared by 2 bases and J by 0 bases, with 7 bases between. Germline CDR1 reads SGHAT; CDR2 reads FQNNGV. CDR3 size: 14 residues. DNA of the CDR3: TGTGCCAGCAGCTTAATGGGGTCTAACTATGGCTACACCTTC. Translated, it gives CASSLMGSNYGYTF.

CDR3 sequence (DNA): TGTGCCAGCAGCCCTCAATCGCAAGAGCAGTTCTTC. Its protein product is CASSPQSQEQFF. The chain combines TRBV7-2 with TRBJ2-1; D remains ambiguous. The V end was cut by 5 bases, the J end by 10 bases, with 12 bases between. In germline, CDR1 is SGHTA, CDR2 FQGNSA. The CDR3 extends over 12 amino acids.

The rearrangement links TRBV4-1 to TRBJ1-1; D not resolved. With 2 bases removed from V and 1 base from J, the gap between germline ends came to 8 bases. Germline V gene lookup returns CDR1 MGHRA and CDR2 YSYEKL. The CDR3 spans 14 residues. CDR3 in amino acids: CASSQTTQNTEAFF. CDR3 coding DNA: TGCGCCAGCAGCCAAACAACACAGAACACTGAAGCTTTCTTT.